The 9 T cell receptor beta chains listed next were all sequenced from one sample in a study of early T cells in non-severe SARS-CoV-2 infection. One entry per CDR3 protein, called by TCRdb with MiXCR from the 5' RACE reads. The repertoire has tens of thousands of distinct CDR3 sequences, roughly 4% of them found once; the top ten carry 5.9%. The sequencing sample was made of whole blood. These receptor sequences come from an adult who was a healthcare worker with PCR-confirmed SARS-CoV-2 infection or an uninfected control (not recorded which).

The sample holds many counts of this clonotype. The chain joins TRBV12-3 or TRBV12-4 to TRBJ2-6, with 11 bases identical to TRBD1. CDR3 length: 18 amino acids. V lost 7 bases and J lost 3; bases outside the gene matches: 11. The CDR3 protein is CASTNSRTGGYGANVLTF. In DNA form, the CDR3 reads TGTGCCAGCACTAACTCCCGGACAGGGGGCTATGGGGCCAACGTCCTGACTTTC.

The chain couples TRBV12-3 or TRBV12-4 to TRBJ2-4; the D gene is possibly TRBD1 (5 bases). The CDR3 has 14 amino acids. Trimming took 3 bases from V and 4 from J, leaving 10 bases between them. CDR3 region: CASSFPRQKNIQYF. The CDR3 DNA reads as TGTGCCAGCAGTTTTCCCCGACAGAAAAACATTCAGTACTTC.

This clonotype occurred a few times. The rearrangement links TRBV10-2 to TRBJ2-7; possibly TRBD2 for D (6 bases). Per the germline V gene, CDR1 is WSHSY and CDR2 is SAAADI. The CDR3 runs to 15 residues. The V end lost 6 bases, the J end lost 2 bases, and 17 bases lay between the germline ends. CDR3 residues: CASRNRGRQAYEQYF. DNA of the CDR3: TGCGCCAGCAGAAACCGTGGGAGGCAGGCCTACGAGCAGTACTTC.

This clonotype was seen many times. V is TRBV19 and J is TRBJ2-5; 7 bases align to TRBD2. CDR3 size: 17 residues. The trim removed 8 bases at V and 2 bases at J, leaving 17 bases unmatched. Per germline, CDR1 LNHDA and CDR2 SQIVND (reference sequence). CDR3 protein: CASGEDGSLAGQETQYF. In nucleotides, the CDR3 is TGTGCCAGTGGGGAGGACGGGAGTTTAGCGGGTCAAGAGACCCAGTACTTC.

Many counts were recorded for this clonotype. This chain uses TRBV7-6 with TRBJ2-1, with D possibly being TRBD1 or TRBD2 (5 bases each). Germline CDR1 reads SGHVS; CDR2 reads FNYEAQ. CDR3 length: 14 residues. V lost 2 bases and J lost 5, with 10 bases in between. This chain's CDR3 is CASSLWTGHNEQFF. CDR3 coding DNA: TGTGCCAGCAGCTTATGGACGGGGCACAATGAGCAGTTCTTC.

This clonotype has at least ten counts. The J gene is TRBJ2-1, the V gene TRBV4-1, with 9 bases aligning to TRBD2. The CDR3 length is 15 residues. Unmatched junction bases numbered 2, after V lost 1 base and J lost 4 bases. Germline V gene lookup returns CDR1 MGHRA and CDR2 YSYEKL. The CDR3 sequence: CASSQVTSGYNEQFF. The CDR3 region has the DNA TGCGCCAGCAGCCAAGTAACTAGCGGGTACAATGAGCAGTTCTTC.

The table lists this clonotype with many counts. The rearrangement links TRBV6-5 to TRBJ1-4; 8 nucleotides match TRBD1. J lost 3 bases, V lost 4 bases, and 1 base had no gene match. The CDR3 runs to 14 residues. CDR1 MNHEY and CDR2 SVGAGI come from the germline V gene. CDR3 amino acids: CASSSDRANEKLFF. The CDR3 bases are TGTGCCAGCAGTTCGGACAGGGCTAATGAAAAACTGTTTTTT.

Of note for this clonotype: One end of the junction varies from germline; a read error may be responsible. This chain joins TRBV30 and TRBJ2-1; 10 bases agree with TRBD2. The CDR3 has 15 residues. From germline, CDR1 is GTSNPN and CDR2 SVGIG (reference sequence). CDR3 in amino acids: CAWSAASGRFTEKFF. CDR3 bases: TGTGCCTGGAGTGCGGCTAGCGGGAGATTTACTGAGAAGTTCTTC.

V usage is TRBV9 and J usage is TRBJ1-6, with 8 bases aligning to TRBD1. J gave up 6 bases and V 4 bases, and 6 bases lay outside the gene matches. Germline CDR1 reads SGDLS; CDR2 reads YYNGEE. This CDR3 has 15 residues. CDR3 in DNA: TGTGCCAGCAGCTCGGGGGACAGGCCTAATTCACCCCTCCACTTT. Its protein product is CASSSGDRPNSPLHF.